The TCR beta chain under discussion was sequenced for a study of blood T cell repertoires in COVID-19. Study background: Acute and convalescent COVID-19 samples came from the United States, Italy and Spain. Sources were T cells, B-cell-depleted T cells, or PBMCs; the material itself was cDNA or gDNA.

V lost 3 bases and J 7 bases, leaving 7 bases between the germline ends. The germline CDR1 and CDR2 sequences are SEHNR and FQNEAQ (reference sequence). This CDR3 comprises 12 residues. Original methodology: For nucleated cells, counts were estimated from reference gene primer amplification. Sequencing used immunoSEQ multiplex PCR; TCRdb keeps in-frame clones, though not all of them. The V and J calls and clone size are taken from that table; D and trimming were inferred from the DNA. Of a few hundred thousand clones listed, roughly nine tenths were seen once; the top ten hold around 2.1%. The sequence came from a man younger than 30 with active or convalescent COVID-19. V gene TRBV7-9 combines with J gene TRBJ1-5; unclear D gene. The source material was peripheral blood. As DNA, the CDR3 is TGTGCCAGCAGCTTCCTCGAGCAGCCCCAGCATTTT. Encoded protein: CASSFLEQPQHF.